This TCR beta chain was sequenced during a study of CD8+ T cells in alopecia areata. Whole-study context: Treatment of the treated patients consisted of oral tofacitinib, 5 to 10 mg twice daily. Severity was scored as percentage of affected scalp area in treated patients.

Stated treatment: oral pan-JAK inhibitor, 5-10 mg twice daily. Samples from alopecia areata patients were lesional scalp punch biopsies and peripheral blood. Following extraction, RNA underwent reverse transcription to cDNA, which served as the sequencing template. This table comes from immunoSEQ multiplex PCR, and its TCRdb copy is limited to in-frame clones, with some not included. Of about 270,000 clones detected, about 60% appear once; the ten largest clones hold about 0.93%. Between the trimmed V and J ends, which lost 6 bases and 0 bases, there was a span of 15 bases. The germline gives CDR1 SGDLS, CDR2 YYNGEE. The CDR3 extends over 16 amino acids.

The sequences come from CD4+ T cells sorted from blood, collected around week 52, from a patient treated with tofacitinib. This clonotype was obtained from a human donor with alopecia areata. This chain joins TRBV9 and TRBJ2-2, with D perhaps assigned TRBD1 or TRBD2 (5 bases each). CDR3 DNA sequence: TGTGCCAGCACCCCCCGAGGGGTAGCGAACACCGGGGAGCTGTTTTTT. This encodes CASTPRGVANTGELFF.